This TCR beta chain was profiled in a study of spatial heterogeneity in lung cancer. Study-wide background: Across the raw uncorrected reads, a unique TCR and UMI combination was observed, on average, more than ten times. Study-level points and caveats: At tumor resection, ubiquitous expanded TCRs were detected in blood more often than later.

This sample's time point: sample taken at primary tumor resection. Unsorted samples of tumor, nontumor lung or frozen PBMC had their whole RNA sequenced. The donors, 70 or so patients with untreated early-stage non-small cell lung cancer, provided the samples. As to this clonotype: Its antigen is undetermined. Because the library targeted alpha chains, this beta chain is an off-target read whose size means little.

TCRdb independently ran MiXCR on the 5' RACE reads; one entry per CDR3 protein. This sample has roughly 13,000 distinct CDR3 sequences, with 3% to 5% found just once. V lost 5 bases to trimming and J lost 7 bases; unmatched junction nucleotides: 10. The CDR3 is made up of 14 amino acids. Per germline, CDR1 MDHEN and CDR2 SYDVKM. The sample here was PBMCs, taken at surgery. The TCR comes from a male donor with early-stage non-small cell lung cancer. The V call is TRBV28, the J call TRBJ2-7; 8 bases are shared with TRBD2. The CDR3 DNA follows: TGTGCCAGCAGTGGGCTAGCGGGTGGGCTGGAGCAGTACTTC. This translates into CASSGLAGGLEQYF. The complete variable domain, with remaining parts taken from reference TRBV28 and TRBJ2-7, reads DVKVTQSSRYLVKRTGEKVFLECVQDMDHENMFWYRQDPGLGLRLIYFSYDVKMKEKGDIPEGYSVSREKKERFSLILESASTNQTSMYLCASSGLAGGLEQYFGPGTRLTVT.